The TCR beta chain under discussion was sequenced for a study of blood T cell repertoires in COVID-19. Looking at the study overall: PBMCs, B-cell-depleted T cells, or T cells provided the cDNA or gDNA that made up the material.

The CDR3 has 13 residues. J gave up 4 bases and V 5 bases, and 5 bases lay outside the gene matches. The assay was immunoSEQ multiplex PCR, and TCRdb's table has in-frame clones only and misses some. The table has 160,000 or so clones, over 75% seen once. The source material was peripheral blood. This sequence joins TRBV12-3 or TRBV12-4 and TRBJ2-7, with 7 bases matching TRBD1. The receptor was derived from a man aged 55-75 years with active or convalescent COVID-19. In nucleotides, the CDR3 is TGTGCCAGCAGTCCGACAGGGAAATACGAGCAGTACTTC. It encodes CASSPTGKYEQYF.